The sequence of this T cell receptor beta chain was determined in a study of cytomegalovirus exposure and HLA in healthy donors. A single count supports this clone. Its antigen is unknown. This PCR relied on a set of 60 Vbeta primers and 13 Jbeta primers. Method: immunoSEQ multiplex PCR; TCRdb's copy keeps in-frame clones and lacks some. This table holds about 130,000 clones, more than 75% found once. Findings of the study overall: About 90% or about 30% of the time was how often most TCR beta V segments were productive, according to an earlier analysis.

The source is a female donor in good health and CMV-seronegative. Specimen: PBMCs.

CDR3 sequence: CASSVAYQETQYF. For the CDR3, the DNA is TGTGCCAGCAGCGTAGCGTACCAAGAGACCCAGTACTTC. This chain joins TRBV9 and TRBJ2-5; D call uncertain. The V gene's germline CDR1 is SGDLS and CDR2 YYNGEE. The CDR3 sequence is 13 residues long. Deletions cut 0 bases from V and 0 bases from J, with 3 bases between.